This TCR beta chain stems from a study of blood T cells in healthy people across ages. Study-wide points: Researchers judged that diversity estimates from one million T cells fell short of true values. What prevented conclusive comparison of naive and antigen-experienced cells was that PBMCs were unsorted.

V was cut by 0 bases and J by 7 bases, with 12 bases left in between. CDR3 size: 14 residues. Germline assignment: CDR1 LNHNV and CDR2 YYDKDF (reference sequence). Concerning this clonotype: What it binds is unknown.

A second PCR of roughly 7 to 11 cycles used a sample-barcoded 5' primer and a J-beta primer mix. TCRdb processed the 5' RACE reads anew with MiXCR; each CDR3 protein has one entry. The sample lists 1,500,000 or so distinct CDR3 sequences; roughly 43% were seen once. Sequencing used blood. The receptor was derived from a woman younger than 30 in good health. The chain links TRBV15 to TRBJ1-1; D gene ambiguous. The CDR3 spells CATSRDPVYIEAFF. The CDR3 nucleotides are TGTGCCACCAGCAGAGACCCGGTTTACATTGAAGCTTTCTTT.